This T cell receptor (beta chain) was identified during a study of neurological immune-mediated disorders (dated by TCRdb to between 2018 and 2021). At the level of the whole study: Peripheral blood TCR-beta repertoires from HTLV-I-associated myelopathy (HAM/TSP) patients, multiple sclerosis patients and healthy controls were compared by UMI-based sequencing. Longitudinal samples, technical triplicates and paired sorted CD4+ and CD8+ T-cell subsets, alongside PBMC samples, were included among the roughly 98 TCR-beta libraries. Longitudinal HAM/TSP and healthy donors were sampled at 3 time-points each (roughly 3-40 month intervals). Of the 68 subjects in the cohort, some 15 were HAM/TSP patients, around 34 were multiple sclerosis patients, and about 20 were healthy controls.

Points the paper makes about the study in general: Across subjects, expanded clones never shared an identical CDR3 amino acid sequence, which suggests that the TCR-beta repertoires in every group were private. The highest TCR clonal expansion was observed in HAM/TSP patients, whereas the lowest was observed in MS patients, even when compared with healthy controls.

This clonotype came up many times. The clone's antigen remains unknown. Base qualities are missing; no much larger clone stands one base away. To synthesize cDNA, template-switch 5'RACE was performed with a primer carrying a 10-nucleotide random unique molecular identifier so that each TCR transcript was tagged. Each sequencing run produced over 200 million TCR-beta sequences covering 15-18 subjects. The RNeasy kit was used to extract total RNA. Using the KAPA Real-time Library Amplification kit, TCR-beta VDJ regions were amplified with primers for the TCR constant region and the 5'RACE anchor. Sample indexes and Illumina adaptors were added in a first PCR, after which library yield was increased in a second PCR. The roughly 650 bp TCR product was size-selected on a 2% E-gel SizeSelection system after Ampure bead purification. Library quality was checked on a Bioanalyzer, concentration was measured with Qubit, and libraries were quantified with the Kapa Library Quantification kit before pooling. Libraries were sequenced paired-end 2 x 150 bp on an Illumina HiSeq 2500. To increase sequence diversity, about 25-31% phiX was spiked into each library pool. In the original analysis: Quality-filtered reads were processed with the UMI-based MiGEC pipeline, which removed over 75% of raw TCR sequences during error correction. VDJ genes were aligned to IMGT germline references, and clonotypes were defined by unique CDR3 amino acid sequence plus V-J genes. VDJtools evaluated clonal expansion, Shannon diversity and CDR3 relatedness (CalcPairwiseDistances, ClusterSamples); CLCbio workbench built phylogenetic trees. Clones with at least 8 unique UMIs were defined as expanded, with this threshold being based on coefficient-of-variation modelling across technical triplicates. TCRdb trimmed public reads at Q25 via fastp, called clones via MiXCR and kept in-frame beta chains. Rows merge per CDR3 protein into single entries with the most common DNA and genes. These V and J calls derive from TCRdb rather than the authors' analysis. For this sample the table gives more than 70,000 distinct CDR3 sequences, of which about 9.4% were detected only once. The ten largest make up more than 9% of the sample.

CDR1 MDHEN and CDR2 SYDVKM are derived from the germline V gene. The junction shows trimming of 7 bases on V and 4 bases on J, plus 16 bases between the germline ends. The CDR3 starts with the cysteine, ends with the phenylalanine, and has 14 residues. Only CDR3 DNA is held: 42 bases, read in frame from base 1. In light of the paper, this sample's time point label describes: longitudinal time-point 1 (baseline). The healthy controls were volunteers from blood banks in Maryland, USA. For the unsorted PBMC libraries, 2 million PBMCs were stored in RNAlater at -80 degrees C until RNA extraction and were used to generate the libraries. PBMCs were separated from peripheral blood using Ficoll-Hypaque density gradient centrifugation and then cryopreserved in liquid nitrogen.

The sequencing sample was made of PBMCs. This sequence uses TRBV28 and TRBJ1-1, with the D gene call left open. The receptor comes from a man aged 25-45 years in good health. The DNA is TGTGCCAGCAATCGGGCCCGAGGGAGCACTGAAGCTTTCTTT. Translation gives CASNRARGSTEAFF.